This TCR beta chain is from a study of blood T cell repertoires in COVID-19 (dated by TCRdb to 2018 to 2020). Broadly, across the study: The collaborator samples originated in the United States, Italy and Spain and spanned the acute and convalescent phases of COVID-19. Where available, HLA class I and class II types were obtained from metadata supplied by the sample provider rather than from assay-based typing. Subjects who had been exposed to COVID-19, were actively infected with it, or had recovered from it provided the deeply sampled blood TCRbeta repertoires that made up the dataset. The prospective study material was composed of cDNA or gDNA derived from T cells, B-cell-depleted T cells, or PBMCs. Nearly every sample came with metadata listing a de-identified subject ID, COVID-19 status, age in years and sex. A freely available public database, intended as a resource for researchers studying the immune response to SARS-CoV-2, is where the repertoires were released. The samples were drawn from the first 160 participants of the ongoing ImmuneRACE study and from about 1,200 subjects provided by 6 global collaborators. The study at large found these results: The amount of clinical and demographic metadata varied by source and participant and was provided uncurated.

A word on this clone: The specificity of this receptor is unknown. Per-nucleotide qualities are absent, and no much larger clonotype sits a single base away.

TCRbeta CDR3 regions were amplified from genomic DNA using the immunoSEQ Assay, a bias-controlled multiplex PCR. For the original study's pipeline: Nucleated cell counts per sample were estimated from amplification of reference gene primers within the assay. To quantify the absolute abundance of each unique TCRbeta CDR3 rearrangement, sequence reads were collapsed and filtered. Productive Simpson clonality was computed per sample as the square root of Simpson's diversity index over productive rearrangements. The immuneACCESS repertoire file appears here via TCRdb, limited to in-frame rearrangements. These files lack a portion of the clones; in checked studies, under half of the deficit traces to unresolved V genes, and the cause of the others is not known. From that table come the V and J calls and clone size; the DNA was used to work out D and trimming. The sample contains tens of thousands of clones, roughly 88% of them found a single time. The ten biggest clones cover approximately 32% of the sample.

The CDR3 spans 13 residues, from the cysteine through the phenylalanine. CDR3 DNA only is kept here, 39 bases in frame from base 1. The V and J ends are trimmed by 5 bases and 2 bases, leaving 7 bases between them. The germline V gene specifies SGHTA as CDR1 and FQGTGA as CDR2. One collaborating source in Seattle enrolled patients while the patients were actively infected and followed the patients over time throughout the course of disease. Each collaborating institution followed its own protocols to collect whole blood in K2EDTA tubes. For TCRbeta analysis, collaborators shipped samples as frozen whole blood, isolated PBMCs, or DNA extracted from either of those sample types.

The TCR sequence derives from a woman older than 75 with COVID-19, enrolled during active disease. In this chain, TRBV7-3 is recombined with TRBJ2-1, with TRBD1 as a weak D call on 5 bases. The sequencing input was peripheral blood. The CDR3 protein sequence reads: CASSLDTYNEQFF. The DNA sequence follows: TGTGCCAGCAGCCTGGACACCTACAATGAGCAGTTCTTC.